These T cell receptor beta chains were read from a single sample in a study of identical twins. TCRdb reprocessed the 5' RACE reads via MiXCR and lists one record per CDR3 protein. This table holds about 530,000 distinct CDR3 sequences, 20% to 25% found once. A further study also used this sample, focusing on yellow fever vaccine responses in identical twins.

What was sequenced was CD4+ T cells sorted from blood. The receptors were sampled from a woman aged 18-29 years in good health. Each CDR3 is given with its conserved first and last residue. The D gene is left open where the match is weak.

CDR3: CASRTGTGYTEAFF
J: TRBJ1-1
length: 14
V: TRBV6-1
D: TRBD1

CDR3: CAISAGLAQQETQYF
J: TRBJ2-5
length: 15
V: TRBV10-3
D: TRBD2

CDR3: CAIWGGRQFF
J: TRBJ2-1
length: 10
V: TRBV6-1
D: TRBD2

CDR3: CAISDDYEQFF
J: TRBJ2-1
length: 11
V: TRBV10-3
D: -

CDR3: CASSLLAGEETQYF
J: TRBJ2-5
length: 14
V: TRBV5-1
D: TRBD2

CDR3: CASSQERRGSTDTQYF
J: TRBJ2-3
length: 16
V: TRBV4-1
D: TRBD2

CDR3: CATSDSTGPGELFF
J: TRBJ2-2
length: 14
V: TRBV24-1
D: TRBD1

CDR3: CASSRGTGVTSPLHF
J: TRBJ1-6
length: 15
V: TRBV12-3/TRBV12-4
D: TRBD1

CDR3: CASREGAGRSGELFF
J: TRBJ2-2
length: 15
V: TRBV6-1
D: -

CDR3: CSARDGRAGELFF
J: TRBJ2-2
length: 13
V: TRBV20-1
D: -

CDR3: CASSLGVAFTTDTQYF
J: TRBJ2-3
length: 16
V: TRBV6-1
D: -

CDR3: CSVELLLGKNIQYF
J: TRBJ2-4
length: 14
V: TRBV29-1
D: -

CDR3: CASSTNPGQGFFVNTEAFF
J: TRBJ1-1
length: 19
V: TRBV5-1
D: TRBD1

CDR3: CASSFGVGGNTEAFF
J: TRBJ1-1
length: 15
V: TRBV12-3/TRBV12-4
D: -

CDR3: CSALTLGSNQPQHF
J: TRBJ1-5
length: 14
V: TRBV20-1
D: -

CDR3: CASSPRALYEQYF
J: TRBJ2-7
length: 13
V: TRBV12-3/TRBV12-4
D: -

CDR3: CASSGNQGYGYTF
J: TRBJ1-2
length: 13
V: TRBV7-6
D: -

CDR3: CASSQAGTNTGELFF
J: TRBJ2-2
length: 15
V: TRBV3-1
D: -

CDR3: CASSLVGNSGNTIYF
J: TRBJ1-3
length: 15
V: TRBV5-1
D: -

CDR3: CASSLGRTSGRTYEQYF
J: TRBJ2-7
length: 17
V: TRBV11-2
D: TRBD2

CDR3: CASSEEGSGLFF
J: TRBJ1-4
length: 12
V: TRBV2
D: -

CDR3: CASSLFATGTNFQETQYF
J: TRBJ2-5
length: 18
V: TRBV28
D: TRBD2

CDR3: CASSLVQGPNTEAFF
J: TRBJ1-1
length: 15
V: TRBV7-2
D: -

CDR3: CSATGRAAYEQYF
J: TRBJ2-7
length: 13
V: TRBV20-1
D: TRBD2

CDR3: CASSFDSNNSPLHF
J: TRBJ1-6
length: 14
V: TRBV7-9
D: -

CDR3: CASSAKREGGTQYF
J: TRBJ2-5
length: 14
V: TRBV4-1
D: -

CDR3: CASSPRQGVMNTEAFF
J: TRBJ1-1
length: 16
V: TRBV7-9
D: TRBD1

CDR3: CSARAQGWDREANNEKLFF
J: TRBJ1-4
length: 19
V: TRBV20-1
D: TRBD1

CDR3: CASSLEGTGYGYTF
J: TRBJ1-2
length: 14
V: TRBV7-9
D: TRBD1

CDR3: CASSLSGGPRELFF
J: TRBJ2-2
length: 14
V: TRBV5-1
D: TRBD2

CDR3: CASSFGGTVTGELFF
J: TRBJ2-2
length: 15
V: TRBV5-1
D: -

CDR3: CASSQQAGSSYNEQFF
J: TRBJ2-1
length: 16
V: TRBV11-1
D: TRBD2

CDR3: CASSGGTSGFYEQYF
J: TRBJ2-7
length: 15
V: TRBV5-1
D: TRBD2

CDR3: CASSGEAPTDTQYF
J: TRBJ2-3
length: 14
V: TRBV5-5
D: -

CDR3: CARRGSDTGELFF
J: TRBJ2-2
length: 13
V: TRBV7-8
D: -

CDR3: CATSRDRDPLRPLHF
J: TRBJ1-6
length: 15
V: TRBV15
D: -

CDR3: CASSQVSQGVVTEAFF
J: TRBJ1-1
length: 16
V: TRBV14
D: TRBD1

CDR3: CAISEKERYGANVLTF
J: TRBJ2-6
length: 16
V: TRBV10-3
D: -

CDR3: CASSESLELNSPLHF
J: TRBJ1-6
length: 15
V: TRBV25-1
D: -

CDR3: CASSQGHGGKNIQYF
J: TRBJ2-4
length: 15
V: TRBV3-1
D: -

CDR3: CASSFENTQYF
J: TRBJ2-3
length: 11
V: TRBV7-9
D: -

CDR3: CASRERRLAGGPRTQDTQYF
J: TRBJ2-3
length: 20
V: TRBV10-2
D: TRBD2

CDR3: CASSGPRTGRLSNTGELFF
J: TRBJ2-2
length: 19
V: TRBV25-1
D: TRBD1

CDR3: CASKKMGASGTRAAYNEQFF
J: TRBJ2-1
length: 20
V: TRBV5-1
D: TRBD2

CDR3: CSARVTGLDIQYF
J: TRBJ2-4
length: 13
V: TRBV20-1
D: TRBD1

CDR3: CATSRAYTQYF
J: TRBJ2-3
length: 11
V: TRBV15
D: -

CDR3: CATSDLGTQNTGELFF
J: TRBJ2-2
length: 16
V: TRBV24-1
D: -

CDR3: CASRYRSGYTF
J: TRBJ1-2
length: 11
V: TRBV27
D: -

CDR3: CASSIKTGLAGVSVEQFF
J: TRBJ2-1
length: 18
V: TRBV19
D: TRBD2

CDR3: CASSGTAQGETQYF
J: TRBJ2-5
length: 14
V: TRBV28
D: TRBD1

CDR3: CAIGGQPNYGYTF
J: TRBJ1-2
length: 13
V: TRBV10-3
D: TRBD1

CDR3: CASSWGRGGPNEQYF
J: TRBJ2-7
length: 15
V: TRBV27
D: TRBD2